This T cell receptor (beta chain) was captured in a study of blood T cell repertoires in COVID-19. Per the original methods: Amplifying reference gene primers gave estimates of nucleated cell counts. Clones were read by immunoSEQ multiplex PCR, and TCRdb kept only the in-frame ones, dropping some. The DNA was the basis for D and trimming; V, J and clone size are from that table. The data contain more than 95,000 clones, 65% to 90% of them singletons. Trimming removed 4 bases from V and 1 base from J, with 10 bases in between. The CDR3 is 14 amino acids. Germline V CDR1 and CDR2: LGHNA, YSLEER. The sequenced sample was peripheral blood. The sequence was obtained from a man older than 75 with active or convalescent COVID-19. The chain recombines TRBV4-3 with TRBJ1-1; TRBD1 might be the D (5 bases). The CDR3 bases are TGCGCCAGCAGCCCGGGACTCCAGAACACTGAAGCTTTCTTT. Encoded protein: CASSPGLQNTEAFF.